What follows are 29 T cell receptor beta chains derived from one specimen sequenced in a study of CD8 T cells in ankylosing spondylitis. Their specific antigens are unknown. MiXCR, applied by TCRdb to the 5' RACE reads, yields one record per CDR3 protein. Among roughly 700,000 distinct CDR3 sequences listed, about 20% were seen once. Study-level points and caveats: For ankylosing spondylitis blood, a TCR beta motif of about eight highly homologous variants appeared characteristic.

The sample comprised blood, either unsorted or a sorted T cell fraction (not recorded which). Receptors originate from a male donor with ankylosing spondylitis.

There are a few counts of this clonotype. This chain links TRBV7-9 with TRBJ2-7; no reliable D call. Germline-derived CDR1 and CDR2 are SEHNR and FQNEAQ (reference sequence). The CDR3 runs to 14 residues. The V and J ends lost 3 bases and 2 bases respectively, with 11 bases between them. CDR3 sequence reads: CASSFVVLPYEQYF. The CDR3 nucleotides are TGTGCCAGCAGCTTCGTGGTTTTACCCTACGAGCAGTACTTC.

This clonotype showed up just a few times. The CDR3 DNA sequence: TGCAGTGCTAGTCCCCGGGACAGCGGGGGCGGCACAGATACGCAGTATTTT. As protein: CSASPRDSGGGTDTQYF. This chain joins TRBV20-1 and TRBJ2-3; possible D gene TRBD2, 8 bases. Germline lookup yields CDR1 DFQATT and CDR2 SNEGSKA (reference sequence). V lost 3 bases and J lost 1, with 20 bases in between. The CDR3 consists of 17 residues.

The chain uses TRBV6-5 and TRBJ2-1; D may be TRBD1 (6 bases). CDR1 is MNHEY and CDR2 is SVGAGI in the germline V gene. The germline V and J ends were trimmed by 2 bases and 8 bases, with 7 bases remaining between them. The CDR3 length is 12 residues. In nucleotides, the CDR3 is TGTGCCAGCAGTTACCAGGGGCATGAGCAGTTCTTC. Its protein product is CASSYQGHEQFF.

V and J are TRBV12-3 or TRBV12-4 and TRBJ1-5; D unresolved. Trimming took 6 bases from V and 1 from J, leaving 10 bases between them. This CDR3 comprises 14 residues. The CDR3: CASSPNLSNQPQHF. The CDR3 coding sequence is TGTGCCAGCAGCCCTAATTTAAGCAATCAGCCCCAGCATTTT.

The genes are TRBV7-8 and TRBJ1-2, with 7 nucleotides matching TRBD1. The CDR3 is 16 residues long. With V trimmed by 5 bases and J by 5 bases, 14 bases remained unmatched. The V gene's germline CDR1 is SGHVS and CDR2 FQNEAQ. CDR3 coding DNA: TGTGCCAGCAGCCGACAGGCTGTAGAGGGGGCTTATGGCTACACCTTC. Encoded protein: CASSRQAVEGAYGYTF. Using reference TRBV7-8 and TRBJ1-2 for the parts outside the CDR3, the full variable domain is GAGVSQSPRYKVAKRGQDVALRCDPISGHVSLFWYQQALGQGPEFLTYFQNEAQLDKSGLPSDRFFAERPEGSVSTLKIQRTQQEDSAVYLCASSRQAVEGAYGYTFGSGTRLTVV.

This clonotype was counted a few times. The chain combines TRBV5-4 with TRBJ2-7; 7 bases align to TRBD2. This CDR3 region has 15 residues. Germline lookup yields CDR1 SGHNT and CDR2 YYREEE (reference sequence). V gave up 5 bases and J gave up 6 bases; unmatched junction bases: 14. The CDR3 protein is CASRPRGDPSSEQYF. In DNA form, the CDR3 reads TGTGCCAGCAGGCCTCGGGGGGACCCTTCGTCCGAGCAGTACTTC.

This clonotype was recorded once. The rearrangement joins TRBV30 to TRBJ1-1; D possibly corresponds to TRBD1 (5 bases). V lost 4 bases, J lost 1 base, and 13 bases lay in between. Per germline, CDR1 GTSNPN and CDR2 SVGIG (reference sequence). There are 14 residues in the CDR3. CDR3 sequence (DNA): TGTGCCTGGACGCGGGGACTCAAGAACACTGAAGCTTTCTTT. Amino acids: CAWTRGLKNTEAFF. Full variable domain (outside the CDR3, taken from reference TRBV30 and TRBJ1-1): SQTIHQWPATLVQPVGSPLSLECTVEGTSNPNLYWYRQAAGRGLQLLFYSVGIGQISSEVPQNLSASRPQDRQFILSSKKLLLSDSGFYLCAWTRGLKNTEAFFGQGTRLTVV.

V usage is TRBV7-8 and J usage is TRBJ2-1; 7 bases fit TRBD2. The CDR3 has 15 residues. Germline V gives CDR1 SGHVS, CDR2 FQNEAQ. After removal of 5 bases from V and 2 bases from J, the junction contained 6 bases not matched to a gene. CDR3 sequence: CASSPRTRAYNEQFF. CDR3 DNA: TGTGCCAGCAGCCCCCGGACTAGGGCCTACAATGAGCAGTTCTTC.

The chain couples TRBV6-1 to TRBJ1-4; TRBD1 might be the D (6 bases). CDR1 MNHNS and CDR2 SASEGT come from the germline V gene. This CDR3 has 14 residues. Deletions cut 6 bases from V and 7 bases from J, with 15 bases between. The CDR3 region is CASSRRGGSEKLFF. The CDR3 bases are TGTGCCAGCAGCCGGAGGGGGGGCAGTGAAAAACTGTTTTTT.

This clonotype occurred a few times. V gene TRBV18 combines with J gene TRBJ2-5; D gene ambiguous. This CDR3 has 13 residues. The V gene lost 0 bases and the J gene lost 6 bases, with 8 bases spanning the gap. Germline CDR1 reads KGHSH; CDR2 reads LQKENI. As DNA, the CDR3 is TGTGCCAGCTCACCACCGCAGGTACAGACCCAGTACTTC. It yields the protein CASSPPQVQTQYF. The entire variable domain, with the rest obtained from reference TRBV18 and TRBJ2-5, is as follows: NAGVMQNPRHLVRRRGQEARLRCSPMKGHSHVYWYRQLPEEGLKFMVYLQKENIIDESGMPKERFSAEFPKEGPSILRIQQVVRGDSAAYFCASSPPQVQTQYFGPGTRLLVL.

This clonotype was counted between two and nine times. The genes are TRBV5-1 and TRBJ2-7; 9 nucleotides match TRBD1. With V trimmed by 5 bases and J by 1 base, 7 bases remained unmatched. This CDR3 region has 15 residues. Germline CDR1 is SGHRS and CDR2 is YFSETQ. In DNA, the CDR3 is TGCGCCAGCAGACGGACAGGGGAGGAGTCCTACGAGCAGTACTTC. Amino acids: CASRRTGEESYEQYF.

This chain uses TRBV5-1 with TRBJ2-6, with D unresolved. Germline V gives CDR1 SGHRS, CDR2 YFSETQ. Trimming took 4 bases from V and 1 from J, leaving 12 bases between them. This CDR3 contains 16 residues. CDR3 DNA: TGCGCCAGCAGCCCCGGTGGGGTGTCTGGGGCCAACGTCCTGACTTTC. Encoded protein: CASSPGGVSGANVLTF.

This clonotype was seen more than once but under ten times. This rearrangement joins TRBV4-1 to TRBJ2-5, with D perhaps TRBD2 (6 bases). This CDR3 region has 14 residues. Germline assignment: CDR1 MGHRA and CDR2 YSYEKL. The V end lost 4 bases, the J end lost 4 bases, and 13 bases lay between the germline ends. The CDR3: CASSPRDSGETQYF. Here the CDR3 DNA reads TGCGCCAGCAGCCCCCGGGACTCGGGAGAGACCCAGTACTTC.

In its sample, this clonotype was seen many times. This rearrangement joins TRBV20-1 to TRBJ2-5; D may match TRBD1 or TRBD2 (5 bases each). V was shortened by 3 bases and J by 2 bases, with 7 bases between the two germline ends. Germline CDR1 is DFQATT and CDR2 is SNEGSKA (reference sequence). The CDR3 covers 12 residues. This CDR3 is CSARGVQETQYF. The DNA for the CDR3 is TGCAGTGCTAGGGGGGTTCAAGAGACCCAGTACTTC.

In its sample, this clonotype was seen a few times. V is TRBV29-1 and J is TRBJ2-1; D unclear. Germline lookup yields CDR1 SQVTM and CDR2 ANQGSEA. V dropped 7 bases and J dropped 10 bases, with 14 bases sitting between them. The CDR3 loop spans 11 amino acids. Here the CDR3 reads CSALPSGEQFF. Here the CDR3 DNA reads TGCAGCGCACTCCCGTCTGGGGAGCAGTTCTTC.

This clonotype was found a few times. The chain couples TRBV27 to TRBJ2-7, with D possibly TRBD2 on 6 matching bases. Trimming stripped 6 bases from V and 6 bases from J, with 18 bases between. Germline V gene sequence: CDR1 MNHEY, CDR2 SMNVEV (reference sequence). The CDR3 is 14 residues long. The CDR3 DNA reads TGTGCCAGCAGACCCGGAGGGCCTCGAGGCGAGCAGTACTTC. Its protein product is CASRPGGPRGEQYF.

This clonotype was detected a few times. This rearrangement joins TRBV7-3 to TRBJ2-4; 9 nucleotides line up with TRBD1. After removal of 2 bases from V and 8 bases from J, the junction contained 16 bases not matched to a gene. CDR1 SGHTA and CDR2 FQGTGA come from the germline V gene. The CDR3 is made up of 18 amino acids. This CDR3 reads CASSLEGGQGYPLDIQYF. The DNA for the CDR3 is TGTGCCAGCAGCTTAGAGGGGGGACAGGGATACCCTTTGGACATTCAGTACTTC. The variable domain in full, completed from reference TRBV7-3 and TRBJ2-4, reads GAGVSQTPSNKVTEKGKYVELRCDPISGHTALYWYRQSLGQGPEFLIYFQGTGAADDSGLPNDRFFAVRPEGSVSTLKIQRTERGDSAVYLCASSLEGGQGYPLDIQYFGAGTRLSVL.

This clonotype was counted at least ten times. CDR3 protein: CSVVGLADYNEQFF. CDR3 bases: TGCAGCGTTGTGGGACTAGCGGACTACAATGAGCAGTTCTTC. The J gene is TRBJ2-1, the V gene TRBV29-1, with 11 bases aligning to TRBD2. The CDR3 has 14 residues. Germline CDR1 and CDR2: SQVTM and ANQGSEA. Germline trimming cut 4 bases from V and 3 bases from J; bases unmatched to any gene: 2.

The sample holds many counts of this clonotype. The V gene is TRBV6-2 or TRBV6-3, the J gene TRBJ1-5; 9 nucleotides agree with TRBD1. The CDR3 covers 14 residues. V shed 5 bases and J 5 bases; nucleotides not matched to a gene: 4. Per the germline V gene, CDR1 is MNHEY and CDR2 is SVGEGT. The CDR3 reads CASSPGTGYQPQHF. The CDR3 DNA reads TGTGCCAGCAGTCCCGGGACAGGGTATCAGCCCCAGCATTTT.

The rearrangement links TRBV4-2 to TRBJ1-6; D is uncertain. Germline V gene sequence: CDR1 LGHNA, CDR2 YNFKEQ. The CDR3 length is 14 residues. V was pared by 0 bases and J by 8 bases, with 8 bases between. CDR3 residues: CASSQETADSPLHF. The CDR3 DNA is TGTGCCAGCAGCCAAGAGACGGCGGATTCACCCCTCCACTTT.

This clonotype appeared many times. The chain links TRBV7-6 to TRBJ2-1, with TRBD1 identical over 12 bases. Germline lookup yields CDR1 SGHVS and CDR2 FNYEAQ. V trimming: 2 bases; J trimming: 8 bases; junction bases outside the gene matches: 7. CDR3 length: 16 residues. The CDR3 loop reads CASSLRWDRGRDEQFF. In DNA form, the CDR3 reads TGTGCCAGCAGCTTAAGGTGGGACAGGGGGCGTGATGAGCAGTTCTTC.

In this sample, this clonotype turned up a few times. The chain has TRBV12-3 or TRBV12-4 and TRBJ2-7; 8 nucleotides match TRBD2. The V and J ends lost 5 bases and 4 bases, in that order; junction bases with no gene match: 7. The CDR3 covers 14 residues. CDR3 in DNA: TGTGCCAGCAGTGGTAGCGGGAAAGTTTACGAGCAGTACTTC. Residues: CASSGSGKVYEQYF.

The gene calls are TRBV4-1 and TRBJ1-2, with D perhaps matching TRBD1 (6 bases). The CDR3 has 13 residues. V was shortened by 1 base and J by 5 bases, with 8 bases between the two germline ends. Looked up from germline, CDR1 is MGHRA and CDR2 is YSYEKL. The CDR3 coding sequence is TGCGCCAGCAGCCAAGCTACAGGGTATGGCTACACCTTC. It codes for CASSQATGYGYTF.

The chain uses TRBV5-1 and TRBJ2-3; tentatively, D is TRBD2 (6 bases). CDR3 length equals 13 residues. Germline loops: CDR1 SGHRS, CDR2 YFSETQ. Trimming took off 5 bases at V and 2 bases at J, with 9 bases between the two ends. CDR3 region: CASREGTTDTQYF. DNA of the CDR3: TGCGCCAGCAGGGAGGGAACCACAGATACGCAGTATTTT.

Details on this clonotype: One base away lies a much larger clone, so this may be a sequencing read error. For the CDR3, the DNA is TGTGCCAGCAGCCGGGGGACAGGGGGAACCTACGAGCAGTACTTC. This codes for CASSRGTGGTYEQYF. The chain links TRBV14 to TRBJ2-7; 11 bases are a match to TRBD1. This CDR3 is built from 15 residues. The germline CDR1 and CDR2 sequences are SGHDN and FVKESK. J gave up 2 bases and V 4 bases, and 4 bases lay outside the gene matches.

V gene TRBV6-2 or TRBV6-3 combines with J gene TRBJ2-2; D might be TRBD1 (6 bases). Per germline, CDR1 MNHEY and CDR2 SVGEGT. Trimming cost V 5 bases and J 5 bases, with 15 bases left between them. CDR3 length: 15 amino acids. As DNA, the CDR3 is TGTGCCAGCAGTCAACCTATTCAGGGGACCGGGGAGCTGTTTTTT. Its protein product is CASSQPIQGTGELFF.

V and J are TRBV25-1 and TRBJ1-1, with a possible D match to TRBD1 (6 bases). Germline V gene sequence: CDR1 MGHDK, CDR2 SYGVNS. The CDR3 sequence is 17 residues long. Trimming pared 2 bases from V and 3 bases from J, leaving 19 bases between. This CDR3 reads CASSELSTGLGDTEAFF. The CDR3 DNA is TGTGCCAGCAGTGAACTCTCGACAGGATTGGGGGACACTGAAGCTTTCTTT.

In nucleotides, the CDR3 is TGTGCCAGCTCGCCCGGGATAGACACTGAAGCTTTCTTT. This sequence encodes CASSPGIDTEAFF. The chain recombines TRBV18 with TRBJ1-1; D not certain. This CDR3 has 13 amino acids. Germline CDR1 KGHSH, CDR2 LQKENI. The V and J ends lost 6 bases and 3 bases respectively, with 11 bases between them.

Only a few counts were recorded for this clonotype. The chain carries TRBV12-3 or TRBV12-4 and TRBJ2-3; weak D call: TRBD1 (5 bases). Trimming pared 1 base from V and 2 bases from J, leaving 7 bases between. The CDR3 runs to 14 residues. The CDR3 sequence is CASSLDRTTDTQYF. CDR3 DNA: TGTGCCAGCAGTTTAGACAGGACCACAGATACGCAGTATTTT.